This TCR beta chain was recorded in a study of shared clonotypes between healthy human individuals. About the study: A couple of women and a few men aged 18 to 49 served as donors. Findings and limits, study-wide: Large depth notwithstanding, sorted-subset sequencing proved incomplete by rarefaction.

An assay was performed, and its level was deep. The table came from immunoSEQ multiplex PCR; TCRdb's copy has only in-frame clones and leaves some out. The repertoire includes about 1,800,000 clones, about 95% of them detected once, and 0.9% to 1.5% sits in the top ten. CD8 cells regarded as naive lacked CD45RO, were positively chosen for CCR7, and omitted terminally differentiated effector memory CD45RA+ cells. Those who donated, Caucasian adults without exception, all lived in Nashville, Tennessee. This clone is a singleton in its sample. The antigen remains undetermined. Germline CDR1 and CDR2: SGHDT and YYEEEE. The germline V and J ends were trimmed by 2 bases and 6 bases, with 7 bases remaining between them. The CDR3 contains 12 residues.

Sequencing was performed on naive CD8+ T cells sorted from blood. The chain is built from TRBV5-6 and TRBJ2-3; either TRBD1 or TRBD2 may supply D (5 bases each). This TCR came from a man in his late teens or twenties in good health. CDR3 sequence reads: CASSFEGDTQYF. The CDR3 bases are TGTGCCAGCAGCTTCGAGGGGGATACGCAGTATTTT.